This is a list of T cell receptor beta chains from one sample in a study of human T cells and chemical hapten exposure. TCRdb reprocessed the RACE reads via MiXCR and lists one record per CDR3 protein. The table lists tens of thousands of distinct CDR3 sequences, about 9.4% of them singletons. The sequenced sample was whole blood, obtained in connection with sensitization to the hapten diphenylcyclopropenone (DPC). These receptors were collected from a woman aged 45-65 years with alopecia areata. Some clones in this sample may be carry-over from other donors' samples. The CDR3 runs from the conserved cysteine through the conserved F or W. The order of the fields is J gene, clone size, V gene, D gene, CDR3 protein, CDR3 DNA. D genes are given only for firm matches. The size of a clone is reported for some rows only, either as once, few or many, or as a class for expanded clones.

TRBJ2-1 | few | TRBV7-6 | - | CASSYQRDNEQFF | TGTGCCAGCAGCTATCAGCGGGACAATGAGCAGTTCTTC
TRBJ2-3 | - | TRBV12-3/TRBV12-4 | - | CASSLGGPTDTQYF | TGTGCCAGCAGTTTAGGGGGCCCCACAGATACGCAGTATTTT
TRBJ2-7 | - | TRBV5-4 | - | CASSLEGGPLHEQYF | TGTGCCAGCAGCTTGGAGGGGGGTCCTCTCCACGAGCAGTACTTC
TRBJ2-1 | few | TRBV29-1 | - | CSGEAGGSEQFF | TGCAGCGGGGAAGCTGGGGGGAGTGAGCAGTTCTTC
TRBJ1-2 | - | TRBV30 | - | CAWSGTDYGYTF | TGTGCCTGGAGTGGGACAGACTATGGCTACACCTTC
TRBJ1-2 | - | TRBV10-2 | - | CASRGHGEKGIPNYGYTF | TGCGCCAGCAGGGGCCATGGGGAAAAAGGAATTCCTAACTATGGCTACACCTTC
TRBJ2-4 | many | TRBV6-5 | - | CASSFRAGSQNIQYF | TGTGCCAGCAGTTTCCGGGCAGGGTCACAAAACATTCAGTACTTC
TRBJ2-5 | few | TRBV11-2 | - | CASSPSKETQYF | TGTGCCAGCAGCCCCTCTAAGGAGACCCAGTACTTC
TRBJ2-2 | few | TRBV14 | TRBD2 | CASSQPGLAGDTGELFF | TGTGCCAGCAGCCAACCGGGACTAGCGGGAGACACCGGGGAGCTGTTTTTT
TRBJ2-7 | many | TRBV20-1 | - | CSARALSGVSSYEQYF | TGCAGTGCTAGGGCCCTTAGCGGAGTCAGCTCCTACGAGCAGTACTTC
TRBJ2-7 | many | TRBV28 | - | CASNAVGNRYEQYF | TGTGCCAGTAATGCGGTAGGGAACCGCTACGAGCAGTACTTC
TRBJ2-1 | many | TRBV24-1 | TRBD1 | CATSDFDRGSYNEQFF | TGTGCCACCAGTGATTTTGACAGGGGCTCCTACAATGAGCAGTTCTTC
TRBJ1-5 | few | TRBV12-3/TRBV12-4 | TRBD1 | CASSQGVTGGNQPQHF | TGTGCCAGCAGCCAGGGCGTGACAGGGGGCAATCAGCCCCAGCATTTT
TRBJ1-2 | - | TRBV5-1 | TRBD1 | CASNLRTGDGYTF | TGCGCCAGCAACCTAAGGACAGGGGATGGCTACACCTTC
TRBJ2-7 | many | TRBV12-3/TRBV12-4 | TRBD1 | CASSPGTGVMEQYF | TGTGCCAGCAGTCCCGGGACAGGGGTGATGGAGCAGTACTTC
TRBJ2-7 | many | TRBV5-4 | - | CASSLGPRESYEQYF | TGTGCCAGCAGCTTGGGCCCCAGGGAAAGCTACGAGCAGTACTTC
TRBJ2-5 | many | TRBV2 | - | CASTRETVSQETQYF | TGTGCCAGCACGAGGGAGACAGTGTCCCAAGAGACCCAGTACTTC
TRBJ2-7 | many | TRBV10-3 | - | CAISEVAEQYF | TGTGCCATCAGTGAGGTAGCCGAGCAGTACTTC
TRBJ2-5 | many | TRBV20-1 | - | CSARDLLGGQETQYF | TGCAGTGCTAGAGATTTGTTGGGGGGCCAAGAGACCCAGTACTTC
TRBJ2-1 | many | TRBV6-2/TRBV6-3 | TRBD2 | CASSQRLAVNEQFF | TGTGCCAGCAGTCAAAGACTAGCGGTCAATGAGCAGTTCTTC
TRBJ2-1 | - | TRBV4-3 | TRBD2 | CASSQDSGGRNEQFF | TGCGCCAGCAGCCAAGATTCCGGGGGGAGAAATGAGCAGTTCTTC
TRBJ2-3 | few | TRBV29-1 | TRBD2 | CSVEGALAGDGDTQYF | TGCAGCGTTGAAGGAGCACTAGCGGGAGACGGAGATACGCAGTATTTT
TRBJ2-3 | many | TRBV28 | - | CASSSRTASSTDTQYF | TGTGCCAGCAGTTCACGGACGGCCTCAAGCACAGATACGCAGTATTTT
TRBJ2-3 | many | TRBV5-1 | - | CASSLAPGSGTDTQYF | TGCGCCAGCAGCTTGGCCCCTGGGAGCGGCACAGATACGCAGTATTTT
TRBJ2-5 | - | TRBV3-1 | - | CASSPDRKETQYF | TGTGCCAGCAGCCCGGACCGAAAAGAGACCCAGTACTTC
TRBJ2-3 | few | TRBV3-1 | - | CASSQDLSQVDTQYF | TGTGCCAGCAGCCAAGACCTTTCCCAAGTGGATACGCAGTATTTT
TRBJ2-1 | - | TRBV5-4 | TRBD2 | CASSYTSGTDNEQFF | TGTGCCAGCAGCTACACTAGCGGGACTGACAATGAGCAGTTCTTC
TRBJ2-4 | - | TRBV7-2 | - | CASSFLANNLNIQYF | TGTGCCAGCAGCTTTCTCGCTAATAACTTAAACATTCAGTACTTC
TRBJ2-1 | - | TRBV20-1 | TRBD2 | CSAAGLALNELFF | TGCAGTGCGGCGGGACTAGCACTCAATGAGCTGTTCTTC
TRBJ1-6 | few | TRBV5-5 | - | CASSNTGPGSPLHF | TGTGCCAGCAGCAATACAGGGCCGGGTTCACCCCTCCACTTT
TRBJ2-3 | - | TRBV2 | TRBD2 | CANKRLAGPDTQYF | TGTGCCAACAAGAGGCTAGCGGGACCAGATACGCAGTATTTT
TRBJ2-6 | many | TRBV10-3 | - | CAIRDSFSGANVLTF | TGTGCCATCAGGGACAGTTTCTCTGGGGCCAACGTCCTGACTTTC
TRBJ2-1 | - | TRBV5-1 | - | CASSPGVVGSYNEQFF | TGCGCCAGCAGCCCAGGGGTGGTGGGGTCCTACAATGAGCAGTTCTTC
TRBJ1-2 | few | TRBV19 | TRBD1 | CASSEDRGIDYGYTF | TGTGCCAGTAGTGAAGACAGGGGGATTGACTATGGCTACACCTTC
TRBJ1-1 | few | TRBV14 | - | CASTDTSFLHPEAFF | TGTGCCAGCACCGATACCTCCTTCCTCCACCCTGAAGCTTTCTTT
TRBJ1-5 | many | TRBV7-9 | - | CASSLSGGVQPQHF | TGTGCCAGCAGCCTCTCCGGCGGGGTTCAGCCCCAGCATTTT
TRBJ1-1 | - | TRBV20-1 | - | CSARDLRGDTEAFF | TGCAGTGCTAGAGATCTCAGAGGGGACACTGAAGCTTTCTTT
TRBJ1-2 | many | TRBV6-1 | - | CASSEQSRGGGYTF | TGTGCCAGCAGTGAACAAAGCAGGGGAGGCGGCTACACCTTC
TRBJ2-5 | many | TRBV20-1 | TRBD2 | CSADGASGSQETQYF | TGCAGTGCCGACGGGGCTAGCGGGAGCCAAGAGACCCAGTACTTC
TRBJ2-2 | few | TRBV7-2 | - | CASSLGGAGGELFF | TGTGCCAGCAGCTTAGGTGGGGCAGGTGGGGAGCTGTTTTTT